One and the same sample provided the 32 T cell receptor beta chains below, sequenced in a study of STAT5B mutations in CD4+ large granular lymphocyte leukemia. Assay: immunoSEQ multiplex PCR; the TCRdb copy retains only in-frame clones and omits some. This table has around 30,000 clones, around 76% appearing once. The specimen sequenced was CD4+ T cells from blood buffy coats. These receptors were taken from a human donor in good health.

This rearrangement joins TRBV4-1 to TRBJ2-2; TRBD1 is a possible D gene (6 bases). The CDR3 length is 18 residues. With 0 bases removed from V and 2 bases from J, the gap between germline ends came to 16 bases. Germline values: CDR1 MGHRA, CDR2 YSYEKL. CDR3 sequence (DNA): TGCGCCAGCAGCCAAGATTTTCGGCAGGGGCGTAACACCGGGGAGCTGTTTTTT. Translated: CASSQDFRQGRNTGELFF.

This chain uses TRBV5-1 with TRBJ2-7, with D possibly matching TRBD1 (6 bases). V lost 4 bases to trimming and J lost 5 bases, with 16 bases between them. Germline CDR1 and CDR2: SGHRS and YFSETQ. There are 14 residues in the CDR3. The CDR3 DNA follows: TGCGCCAGCAGCCCCAGGGGACAAGGAGACGAGCAGTACTTC. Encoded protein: CASSPRGQGDEQYF.

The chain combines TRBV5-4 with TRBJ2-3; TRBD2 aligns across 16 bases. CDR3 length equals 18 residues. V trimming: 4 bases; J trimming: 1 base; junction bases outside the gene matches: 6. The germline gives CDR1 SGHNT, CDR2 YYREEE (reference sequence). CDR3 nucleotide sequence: TGTGCCAGCAGCCCGGGACTAGCGGGAGGGCCGGGCACAGATACGCAGTATTTT. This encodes CASSPGLAGGPGTDTQYF.

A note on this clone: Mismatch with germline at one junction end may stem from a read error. This CDR3 is CASSLGRSTDTQYF. As DNA, the CDR3 is TGTGCCAGCAGTTTAGGGAGGAGCACAGATACGCAGTATTTT. The rearrangement links TRBV11-3 to TRBJ2-3; weak D call: TRBD2 (6 bases). The CDR3 is 14 amino acids. The germline gives CDR1 SGHNT, CDR2 YENEEA.

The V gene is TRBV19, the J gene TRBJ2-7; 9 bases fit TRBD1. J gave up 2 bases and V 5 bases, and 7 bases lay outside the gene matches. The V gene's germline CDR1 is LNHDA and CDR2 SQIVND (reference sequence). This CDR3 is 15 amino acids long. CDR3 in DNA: TGTGCCAGTAGTGCACCCGGGACAGGGACCTACGAGCAGTACTTC. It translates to CASSAPGTGTYEQYF.

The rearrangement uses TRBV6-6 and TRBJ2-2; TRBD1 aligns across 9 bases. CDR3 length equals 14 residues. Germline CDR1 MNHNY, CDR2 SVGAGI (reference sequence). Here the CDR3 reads CAVNRDRVGGELFF. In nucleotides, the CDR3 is TGTGCTGTAAATCGGGACAGGGTCGGCGGGGAGCTGTTTTTT.

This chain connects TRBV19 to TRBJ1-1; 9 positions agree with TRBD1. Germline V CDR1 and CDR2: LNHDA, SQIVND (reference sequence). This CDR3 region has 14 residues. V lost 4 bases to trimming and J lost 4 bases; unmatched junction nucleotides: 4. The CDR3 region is CASSRGQGLTEAFF. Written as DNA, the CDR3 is TGTGCCAGTAGTAGGGGACAGGGCCTCACTGAAGCTTTCTTT.

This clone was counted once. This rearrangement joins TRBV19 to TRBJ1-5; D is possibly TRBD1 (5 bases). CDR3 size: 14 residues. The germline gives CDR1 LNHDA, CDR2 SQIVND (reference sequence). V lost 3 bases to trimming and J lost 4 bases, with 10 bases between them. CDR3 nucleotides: TGTGCCAGTAGTATGTATGGGGCAAATCAGCCCCAGCATTTT. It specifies CASSMYGANQPQHF. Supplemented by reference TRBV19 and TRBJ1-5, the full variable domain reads DGGITQSPKYLFRKEGQNVTLSCEQNLNHDAMYWYRQDPGQGLRLIYYSQIVNDFQKGDIAEGYSVSREKKESFPLTVTSAQKNPTAFYLCASSMYGANQPQHFGDGTRLSIL.

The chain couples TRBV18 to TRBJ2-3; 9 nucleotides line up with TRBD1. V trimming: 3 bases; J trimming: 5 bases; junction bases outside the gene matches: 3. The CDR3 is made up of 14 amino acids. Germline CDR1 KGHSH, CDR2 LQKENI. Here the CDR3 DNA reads TGTGCCAGCTCACCGACAGGGGGTCGAGATACGCAGTATTTT. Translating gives CASSPTGGRDTQYF.

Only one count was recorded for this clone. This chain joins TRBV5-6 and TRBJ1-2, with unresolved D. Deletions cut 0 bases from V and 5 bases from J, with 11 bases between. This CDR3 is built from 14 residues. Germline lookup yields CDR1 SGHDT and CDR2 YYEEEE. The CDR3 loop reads CASSLVGGRYGYTF. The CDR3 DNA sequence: TGTGCCAGCAGCTTGGTGGGCGGGAGATATGGCTACACCTTC.

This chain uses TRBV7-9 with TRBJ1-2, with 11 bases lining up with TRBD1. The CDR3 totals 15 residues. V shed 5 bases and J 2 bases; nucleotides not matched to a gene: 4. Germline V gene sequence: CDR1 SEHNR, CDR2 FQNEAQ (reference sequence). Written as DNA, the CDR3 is TGTGCCAGCAGCGCCCGGACAGGGGGCAACTATGGCTACACCTTC. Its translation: CASSARTGGNYGYTF. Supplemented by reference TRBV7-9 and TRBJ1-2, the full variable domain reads DTGVSQNPRHKITKRGQNVTFRCDPISEHNRLYWYRQTLGQGPEFLTYFQNEAQLEKSRLLSDRFSAERPKGSFSTLEIQRTEQGDSAMYLCASSARTGGNYGYTFGSGTRLTVV.

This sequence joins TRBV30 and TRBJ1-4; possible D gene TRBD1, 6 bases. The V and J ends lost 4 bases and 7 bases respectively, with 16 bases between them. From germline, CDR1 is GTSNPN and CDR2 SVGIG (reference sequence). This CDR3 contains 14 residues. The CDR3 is CAWTEGVKAEKLFF. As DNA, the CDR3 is TGTGCCTGGACCGAGGGGGTGAAGGCTGAAAAACTGTTTTTT.

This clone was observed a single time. The CDR3 is CASSPGGGSEKLFF. As DNA, the CDR3 is TGTGCCAGCAGCCCTGGGGGGGGGTCCGAAAAACTGTTTTTT. This chain uses TRBV9 with TRBJ1-4; tentatively, D is TRBD1 (5 bases). Germline V CDR1 and CDR2: SGDLS, YYNGEE. With 4 bases removed from V and 8 bases from J, the gap between germline ends came to 15 bases. The CDR3 has 14 residues.

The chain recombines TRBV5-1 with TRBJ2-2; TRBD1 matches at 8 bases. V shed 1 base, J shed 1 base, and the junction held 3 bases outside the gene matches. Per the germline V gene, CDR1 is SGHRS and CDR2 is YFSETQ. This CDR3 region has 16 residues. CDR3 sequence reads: CASSLSTGGNTGELFF. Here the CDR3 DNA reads TGCGCCAGCAGCTTGTCCACAGGGGGGAACACCGGGGAGCTGTTTTTT.

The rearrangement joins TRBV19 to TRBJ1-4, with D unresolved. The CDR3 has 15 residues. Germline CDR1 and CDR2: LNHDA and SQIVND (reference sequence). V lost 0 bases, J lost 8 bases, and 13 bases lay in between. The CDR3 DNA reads TGTGCCAGTAGTATAGACTCCACCTTTTCAGAAAAACTGTTTTTT. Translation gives CASSIDSTFSEKLFF.

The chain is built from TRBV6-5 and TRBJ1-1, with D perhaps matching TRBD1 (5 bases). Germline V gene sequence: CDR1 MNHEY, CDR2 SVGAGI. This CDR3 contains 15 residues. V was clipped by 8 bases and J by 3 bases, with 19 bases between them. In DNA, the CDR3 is TGTGCCAGCCGACTAGAGGGGTTTAGGGACACTGAAGCTTTCTTT. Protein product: CASRLEGFRDTEAFF.

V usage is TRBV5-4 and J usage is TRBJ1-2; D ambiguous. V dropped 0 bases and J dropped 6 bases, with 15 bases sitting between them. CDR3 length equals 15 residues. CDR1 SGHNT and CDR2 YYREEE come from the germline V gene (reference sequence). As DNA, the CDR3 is TGTGCCAGCAGCTTGGTGGGGAGGGAAGTTAATGGCTACACCTTC. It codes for CASSLVGREVNGYTF.

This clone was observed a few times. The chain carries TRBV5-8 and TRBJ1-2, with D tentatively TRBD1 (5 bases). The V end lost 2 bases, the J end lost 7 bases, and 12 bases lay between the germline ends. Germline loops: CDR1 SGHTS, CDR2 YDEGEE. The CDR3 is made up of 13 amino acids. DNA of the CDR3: TGTGCCAGCAGCTTTGGCAGGGAGCGTGGCTACACCTTC. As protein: CASSFGRERGYTF.

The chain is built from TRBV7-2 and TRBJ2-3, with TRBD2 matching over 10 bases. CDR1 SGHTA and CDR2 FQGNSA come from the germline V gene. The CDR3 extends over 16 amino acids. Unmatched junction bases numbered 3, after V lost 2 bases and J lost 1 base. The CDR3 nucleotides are TGTGCCAGCAGCTTACAGAGCGGGAGGGGCACAGATACGCAGTATTTT. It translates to CASSLQSGRGTDTQYF.

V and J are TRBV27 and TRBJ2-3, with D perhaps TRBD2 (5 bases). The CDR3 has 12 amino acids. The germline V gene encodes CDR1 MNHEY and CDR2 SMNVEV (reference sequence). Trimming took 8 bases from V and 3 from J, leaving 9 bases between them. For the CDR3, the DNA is TGTGCCAGCGGCCGACTAACAGATACGCAGTATTTT. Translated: CASGRLTDTQYF.

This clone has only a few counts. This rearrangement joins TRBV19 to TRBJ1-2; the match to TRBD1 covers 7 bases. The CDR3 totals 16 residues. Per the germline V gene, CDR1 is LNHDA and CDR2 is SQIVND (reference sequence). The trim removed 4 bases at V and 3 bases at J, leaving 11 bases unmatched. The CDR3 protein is CASSRSGTTGDYGYTF. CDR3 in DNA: TGTGCCAGTAGTAGATCGGGGACCACAGGGGACTATGGCTACACCTTC. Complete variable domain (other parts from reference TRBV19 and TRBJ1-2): DGGITQSPKYLFRKEGQNVTLSCEQNLNHDAMYWYRQDPGQGLRLIYYSQIVNDFQKGDIAEGYSVSREKKESFPLTVTSAQKNPTAFYLCASSRSGTTGDYGYTFGSGTRLTVV.

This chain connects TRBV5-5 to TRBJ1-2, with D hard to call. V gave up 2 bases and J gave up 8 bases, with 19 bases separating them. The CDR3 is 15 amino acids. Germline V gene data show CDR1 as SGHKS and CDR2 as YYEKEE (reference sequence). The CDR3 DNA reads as TGTGCCAGCAGCTTAGTAGGTAGGCGAGGCGACGGCTACACCTTC. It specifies CASSLVGRRGDGYTF.

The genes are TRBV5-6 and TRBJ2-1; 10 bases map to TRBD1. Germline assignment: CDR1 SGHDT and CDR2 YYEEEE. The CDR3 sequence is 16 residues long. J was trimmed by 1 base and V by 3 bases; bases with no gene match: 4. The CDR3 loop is CASSSDRGQSYNEQFF. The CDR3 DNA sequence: TGTGCCAGCAGCTCAGACAGGGGGCAATCCTACAATGAGCAGTTCTTC. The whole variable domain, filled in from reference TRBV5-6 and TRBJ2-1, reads DAGVTQSPTHLIKTRGQQVTLRCSPKSGHDTVSWYQQALGQGPQFIFQYYEEEERQRGNFPDRFSGHQFPNYSSELNVNALLLGDSALYLCASSSDRGQSYNEQFFGPGTRLTVL.

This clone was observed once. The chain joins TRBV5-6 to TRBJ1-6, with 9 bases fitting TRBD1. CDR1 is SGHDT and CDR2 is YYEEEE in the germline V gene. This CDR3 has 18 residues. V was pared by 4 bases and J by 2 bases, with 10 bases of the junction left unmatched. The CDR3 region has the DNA TGTGCCAGCAGCCACGGGACAGGGAGCCCGCCCTATAATTCACCCCTCCACTTT. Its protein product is CASSHGTGSPPYNSPLHF.

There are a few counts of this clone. The chain's CDR3 is CASSFGDPEAYGYTF. The CDR3 DNA is TGTGCCAGCAGCTTCGGCGACCCTGAGGCCTATGGCTACACCTTC. The J gene is TRBJ1-2, the V gene TRBV5-4, with D uncertain. The V and J ends lost 2 bases and 4 bases respectively, with 15 bases between them. The length of the CDR3 is 15 residues. CDR1 SGHNT and CDR2 YYREEE come from the germline V gene (reference sequence).

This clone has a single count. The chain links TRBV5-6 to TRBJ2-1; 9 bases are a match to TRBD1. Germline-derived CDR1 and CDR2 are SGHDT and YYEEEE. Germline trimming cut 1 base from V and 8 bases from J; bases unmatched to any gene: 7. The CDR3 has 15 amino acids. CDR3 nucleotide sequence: TGTGCCAGCAGCTTGTGGTTGGACAGGGGTGATGAGCAGTTCTTC. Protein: CASSLWLDRGDEQFF.

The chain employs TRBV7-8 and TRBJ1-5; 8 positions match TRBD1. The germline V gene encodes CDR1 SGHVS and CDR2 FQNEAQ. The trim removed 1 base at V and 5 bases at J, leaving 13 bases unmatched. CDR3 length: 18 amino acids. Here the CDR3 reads CASSLGPDRGPRDQPQHF. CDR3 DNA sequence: TGTGCCAGCAGCTTAGGGCCCGACAGGGGCCCGAGGGATCAGCCCCAGCATTTT.

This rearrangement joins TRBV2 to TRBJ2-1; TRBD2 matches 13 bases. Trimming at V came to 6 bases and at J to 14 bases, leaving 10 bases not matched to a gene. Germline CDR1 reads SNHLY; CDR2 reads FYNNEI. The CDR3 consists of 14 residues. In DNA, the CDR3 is TGTGCCAGCAGAGGGGGACTAGCGGGGTCAAAGGAGTTCTTC. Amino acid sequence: CASRGGLAGSKEFF.

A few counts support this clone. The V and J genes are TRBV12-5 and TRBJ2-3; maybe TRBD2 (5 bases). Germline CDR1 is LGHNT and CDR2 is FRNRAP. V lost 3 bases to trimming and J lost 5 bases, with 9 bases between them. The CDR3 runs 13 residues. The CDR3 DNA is TGTGCTAGTGGTTTACGAGAGGGAGATACGCAGTATTTT. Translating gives CASGLREGDTQYF.

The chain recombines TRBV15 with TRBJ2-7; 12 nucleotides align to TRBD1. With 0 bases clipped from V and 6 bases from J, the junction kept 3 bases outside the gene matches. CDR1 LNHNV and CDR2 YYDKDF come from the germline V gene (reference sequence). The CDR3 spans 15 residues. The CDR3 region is CATSRDGTGGREQYF. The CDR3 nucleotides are TGTGCCACCAGCAGAGATGGGACAGGGGGCCGCGAGCAGTACTTC.

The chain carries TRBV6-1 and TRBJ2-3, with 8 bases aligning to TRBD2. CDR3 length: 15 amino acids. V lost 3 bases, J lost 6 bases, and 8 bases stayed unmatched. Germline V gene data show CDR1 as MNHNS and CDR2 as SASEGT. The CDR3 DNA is TGTGCCAGCAGTGAGGATGACGGGGGGGCGGATACGCAGTATTTT. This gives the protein CASSEDDGGADTQYF.

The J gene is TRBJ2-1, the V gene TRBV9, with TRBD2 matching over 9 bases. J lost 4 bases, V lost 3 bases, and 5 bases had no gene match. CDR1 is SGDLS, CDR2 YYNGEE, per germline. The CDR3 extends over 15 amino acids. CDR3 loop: CASSGERGAYNEQFF. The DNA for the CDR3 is TGTGCCAGCAGCGGTGAGCGGGGGGCTTACAATGAGCAGTTCTTC. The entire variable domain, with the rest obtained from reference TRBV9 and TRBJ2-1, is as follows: DSGVTQTPKHLITATGQRVTLRCSPRSGDLSVYWYQQSLDQGLQFLIQYYNGEERAKGNILERFSAQQFPDLHSELNLSSLELGDSALYFCASSGERGAYNEQFFGPGTRLTVL.